This is a list of T cell receptor beta chains from one sample in a study of response to subunit inactivated influenza vaccine. TCRdb reprocessed the RT-PCR reads with MiXCR, giving one entry per CDR3 protein. The sample holds over 650,000 distinct CDR3 sequences; approximately 18% are singletons and the top ten take around 9.9%. Sequences were derived from PBMCs from blood, sampled 4 to 6 days after vaccination. The receptors stem from a man aged 50-60 years who received an inactivated influenza vaccine. The CDR3 runs from the conserved cysteine through the conserved F or W. A D gene is named only where the DNA matches it firmly. Size is stated for part of the rows, as once, few or many counts, or as a class when the clone is expanded.

d_call cdr3_length j_call clone_size v_call cdr3_aa cdr3_nt
. 12 TRBJ1-5 few TRBV6-2/TRBV6-3 CASRTQNRPQHF TGTGCCAGCAGGACCCAAAACAGGCCCCAGCATTTT
TRBD2 18 TRBJ2-1 few TRBV18 CASSPIRLAEDPYNEQFF TGTGCCAGCTCACCAATCAGACTAGCGGAAGACCCCTACAATGAGCAGTTCTTC
TRBD1 13 TRBJ1-1 few TRBV6-2/TRBV6-3 CASSIRGQGRAFF TGTGCCAGCAGCATTCGAGGACAGGGTCGTGCTTTCTTT
TRBD2 16 TRBJ2-2 . TRBV12-3/TRBV12-4 CASSRGERVRAGELFF TGTGCCAGCAGCCGGGGGGAAAGGGTGCGGGCCGGGGAGCTGTTTTTT
TRBD1 15 TRBJ1-1 . TRBV19 CASSILRGQNTEAFF TGTGCCAGTAGTATCCTCAGGGGGCAGAACACTGAAGCTTTCTTT
. 14 TRBJ1-2 few TRBV20-1 CSARVTDLIYGYTF TGCAGTGCTAGAGTGACAGACCTTATTTATGGCTACACCTTC
TRBD2 15 TRBJ2-1 few TRBV20-1 CSAYPRTRGLNEQFF TGCAGTGCTTACCCCCGGACTAGGGGTCTCAATGAGCAGTTCTTC
. 12 TRBJ1-2 many TRBV7-9 CASSLLGGVATF TGTGCCAGCAGCTTACTTGGAGGGGTCGCCACCTTC
. 17 TRBJ2-5 . TRBV5-6 CASSLGLTALGLETQYF TGTGCCAGCAGCTTAGGTTTGACAGCACTTGGATTAGAGACCCAGTACTTC
. 14 TRBJ1-1 many TRBV7-2 CASSLGILNTEAFF TGTGCCAGCAGCCTAGGGATCCTGAACACTGAAGCTTTCTTT
TRBD1 14 TRBJ2-3 . TRBV6-1 CASNRDRVADTQYF TGTGCCAGCAACCGGGACAGGGTCGCAGATACGCAGTATTTT
. 14 TRBJ2-3 few TRBV4-3 CASSQAKRSITQYF TGCGCCAGCAGCCAAGCGAAGAGGTCGATAACGCAGTATTTT
TRBD2 14 TRBJ2-2 few TRBV29-1 CSVRSGMNTGELFF TGCAGCGTCCGTAGCGGGATGAACACCGGGGAGCTGTTTTTT
TRBD2 15 TRBJ2-1 few TRBV29-1 CSVAHPGLAGYEQFF TGCAGCGTTGCCCATCCGGGACTAGCGGGATATGAGCAGTTCTTC
. 14 TRBJ2-7 . TRBV10-3 CAISPPLHEREQYF TGTGCCATCAGCCCCCCCCTTCACGAAAGGGAGCAGTACTTC
. 15 TRBJ2-1 . TRBV5-1 CASSWGDLGYNEQFF TGCGCCAGCAGCTGGGGAGACCTGGGGTACAATGAGCAGTTCTTC
. 15 TRBJ2-1 . TRBV7-2 CASSLRAASYNEQFF TGTGCCAGCAGCTTAAGGGCGGCCTCCTACAATGAGCAGTTCTTC
. 16 TRBJ2-5 . TRBV2 CASNTPWGRGQETQYF TGTGCCAGCAACACGCCATGGGGCAGGGGACAAGAGACCCAGTACTTC
TRBD1 15 TRBJ1-1 . TRBV3-1 CASSQRGGGGTEAFF TGTGCCAGCAGCCAAAGGGGAGGGGGCGGAACTGAAGCTTTCTTT
TRBD2 17 TRBJ2-3 few TRBV7-2 CASSHSAGVGGTDTQYF TGTGCCAGCAGCCATTCCGCGGGAGTCGGAGGCACAGATACGCAGTATTTT
. 14 TRBJ2-5 . TRBV7-2 CASSLGASEETQYF TGTGCCAGCAGCTTAGGGGCTTCTGAAGAGACCCAGTACTTC
. 12 TRBJ1-1 many TRBV10-1 CASSEPRGLAFF TGCGCCAGCAGTGAGCCCAGAGGGTTGGCTTTCTTT
TRBD2 17 TRBJ2-3 few TRBV5-4 CASSFPTSGGASDTQYF TGTGCCAGCAGCTTCCCGACTAGCGGGGGGGCCAGTGATACGCAGTATTTT
TRBD2 17 TRBJ2-1 . TRBV5-1 CASSLVLRGGGNNEQFF TGCGCCAGCAGCTTGGTATTGCGGGGGGGCGGCAACAATGAGCAGTTCTTC
. 15 TRBJ2-2 few TRBV7-8 CASSLYGTGSGELFF TGTGCCAGCAGCTTATATGGTACGGGGTCCGGGGAGCTGTTTTTT
TRBD1 15 TRBJ2-7 . TRBV7-2 CASSYGGGTGDEQYF TGTGCCAGCAGCTACGGGGGAGGGACAGGGGACGAGCAGTACTTC
. 14 TRBJ1-2 . TRBV29-1 CSVHAPGGGYGYTF TGCAGCGTCCATGCCCCTGGGGGAGGCTATGGCTACACCTTC
. 16 TRBJ2-2 . TRBV25-1 CASSVPGGGNTGELFF TGTGCCAGCAGTGTCCCTGGCGGAGGGAACACCGGGGAGCTGTTTTTT
. 15 TRBJ1-4 . TRBV5-1 CASSATGTENEKLFF TGCGCCAGCAGCGCGACCGGGACGGAAAATGAAAAACTGTTTTTT
TRBD1 14 TRBJ2-2 few TRBV5-5 CASSYDRVGGELFF TGTGCCAGCAGCTACGACAGGGTTGGCGGGGAGCTGTTTTTT
. 13 TRBJ2-5 few TRBV12-5 CASGLGGQETQYF TGTGCTAGTGGCCTGGGGGGGCAGGAGACCCAGTACTTC
TRBD1 10 TRBJ1-1 many TRBV5-1 CASSRDSFPF TGCGCCAGCAGCCGGGACAGTTTCCCCTTT
TRBD1 13 TRBJ2-7 . TRBV24-1 CATSDRQGYEQYF TGTGCCACCAGTGACCGACAGGGATACGAGCAGTACTTC
. 14 TRBJ2-3 . TRBV6-5 CASSYSSRKDTQYF TGTGCCAGCAGTTACTCTTCCCGGAAAGATACGCAGTATTTT
. 16 TRBJ2-7 few TRBV7-9 CASSPPVGGRSYEQYF TGTGCCAGCAGCCCTCCAGTGGGGGGGCGCTCCTACGAGCAGTACTTC
TRBD1 14 TRBJ1-1 few TRBV12-3/TRBV12-4 CASRGQGARTEAFF TGTGCCAGCAGGGGACAGGGGGCACGCACTGAAGCTTTCTTT
. 15 TRBJ1-6 . TRBV6-1 CASTTRASYNSPLHF TGTGCCAGCACCACTAGGGCTTCATATAATTCACCCCTCCACTTT
. 12 TRBJ1-5 few TRBV28 CAAQGRGQPQHF TGTGCCGCCCAAGGGAGAGGTCAGCCCCAGCATTTT
. 16 TRBJ2-3 few TRBV20-1 CSARDWASGSTDTQYF TGCAGTGCTAGAGATTGGGCTAGTGGTAGCACAGATACGCAGTATTTT
. 13 TRBJ2-7 . TRBV20-1 CSAEGDKSYEQYF TGCAGTGCCGAGGGGGACAAATCCTACGAGCAGTACTTC
TRBD2 17 TRBJ2-5 . TRBV4-3 CASSQDGTSGGRETQYF TGCGCCAGCAGCCAAGATGGGACTAGCGGGGGGCGAGAGACCCAGTACTTC
TRBD2 15 TRBJ2-1 few TRBV20-1 CSATQTSGRFNEQFF TGCAGTGCTACCCAAACTAGCGGGAGGTTCAATGAGCAGTTCTTC
. 15 TRBJ2-1 few TRBV15 CATSRDIGVYNEQFF TGTGCCACCAGCAGGGACATCGGGGTTTACAATGAGCAGTTCTTC
. 11 TRBJ2-4 few TRBV5-1 CASSAANIQYF TGCGCCAGCAGCGCAGCAAACATTCAGTACTTC
TRBD2 15 TRBJ2-6 many TRBV29-1 CSAGEGSSGANVLTF TGCAGCGCCGGGGAGGGGAGCTCTGGGGCCAACGTCCTGACTTTC
. 14 TRBJ2-2 . TRBV20-1 CSATPGMDTGELFF TGCAGTGCTACCCCAGGGATGGACACCGGGGAGCTGTTTTTT
TRBD2 16 TRBJ2-5 . TRBV11-2 CASSPTSGGVGETQYF TGTGCCAGCAGCCCCACTAGCGGGGGAGTAGGAGAGACCCAGTACTTC
TRBD1 16 TRBJ2-2 many TRBV29-1 CSVEVRDRGNTGELFF TGCAGCGTTGAAGTACGAGACAGGGGAAACACCGGGGAGCTGTTTTTT
TRBD2 14 TRBJ2-1 . TRBV20-1 CSASASGRANEQFF TGCAGTGCTAGTGCTAGCGGGAGGGCCAATGAGCAGTTCTTC